These 19 T cell receptor beta chains originate from one sample sequenced in a study of CD8+ T cells in alopecia areata. Reverse transcription of extracted RNA yielded cDNA, which provided the sequencing template. Only in-frame clones appear in the TCRdb table, and some are missing; sequencing was by immunoSEQ multiplex PCR. This table has about 270,000 clones, about 62% appearing once. Treatment here: oral pan-JAK inhibitor, 5-10 mg twice daily. Source: CD4+ T cells sorted from blood, taken around week 53, from a patient treated with tofacitinib. These receptors came from a human donor with alopecia areata.

This clone has only one observation. The conserved phenylalanine or tryptophan normally closing the CDR3 is absent here, so this likely arose from a read error. The limits of the CDR3 on the DNA are not certain, so only TCRdb's listed CDR3 is given. This chain links TRBV30 with TRBJ2-3; no check of the table's D call, TRBD2, against the DNA was made. In germline, CDR1 is GTSNPN, CDR2 SVGIG (reference sequence). The CDR3 comprises 12 residues, both ends counted. This CDR3 reads CAWGDRERGFVL.

The chain uses TRBV7-8 and TRBJ1-5; TRBD1 agrees at 9 bases. In germline, CDR1 is SGHVS, CDR2 FQNEAQ. This CDR3 comprises 14 residues. J was trimmed by 4 bases and V by 5 bases; bases with no gene match: 3. The CDR3 DNA reads TGTGCCAGCAGCATGGGACAGGGAAATCAGCCCCAGCATTTT. It is translated as CASSMGQGNQPQHF.

This rearrangement joins TRBV2 to TRBJ2-5, with D perhaps matching TRBD2 (6 bases). There are 16 residues in the CDR3. V lost 6 bases to trimming and J lost 1 base, with 18 bases between them. Germline CDR1 is SNHLY and CDR2 is FYNNEI. The DNA for the CDR3 is TGTGCCAGCAGGGGCCCCGGTCGGGGGTCCCAAGAGACCCAGTACTTC. Its protein product is CASRGPGRGSQETQYF.

The sample holds a few counts of this clone. The genes are TRBV25-1 and TRBJ1-1; unclear D gene. Per the germline V gene, CDR1 is MGHDK and CDR2 is SYGVNS. This CDR3 has 14 residues. The V gene lost 3 bases and the J gene lost 4 bases, with 12 bases spanning the gap. Here the CDR3 reads CASSDMGVSTEAFF. The CDR3, as DNA: TGTGCCAGCAGTGACATGGGAGTTTCCACTGAAGCTTTCTTT.

The V gene is TRBV10-3, the J gene TRBJ1-6; D call uncertain. V lost 2 bases, J lost 5 bases, and 19 bases lay in between. This CDR3 contains 18 residues. From germline, CDR1 is ENHRY and CDR2 SYGVKD. CDR3 sequence: CAISETPVPNSNNSPLHF. CDR3 in DNA: TGTGCCATCAGTGAGACCCCTGTTCCGAACAGCAATAATTCACCCCTCCACTTT.

The V and J genes are TRBV7-8 and TRBJ1-1, with D unclear. Per the germline V gene, CDR1 is SGHVS and CDR2 is FQNEAQ. This CDR3 has 13 amino acids. The V end lost 7 bases, the J end lost 3 bases, and 12 bases lay between the germline ends. The CDR3 protein is CASILEVDTEAFF. CDR3 nucleotides: TGTGCCAGCATCCTTGAGGTTGACACTGAAGCTTTCTTT. Complete variable domain (other parts from reference TRBV7-8 and TRBJ1-1): GAGVSQSPRYKVAKRGQDVALRCDPISGHVSLFWYQQALGQGPEFLTYFQNEAQLDKSGLPSDRFFAERPEGSVSTLKIQRTQQEDSAVYLCASILEVDTEAFFGQGTRLTVV.

V usage is TRBV19 and J usage is TRBJ2-7; possibly TRBD1 for D (5 bases). The germline V gene has CDR1 LNHDA and CDR2 SQIVND (reference sequence). V was clipped by 6 bases and J by 5 bases, with 14 bases between them. This CDR3 is 13 amino acids long. This CDR3 is CASSRTSAHEQYF. CDR3 sequence (DNA): TGTGCCAGTAGCCGGACATCCGCCCACGAGCAGTACTTC.

V usage is TRBV7-2 and J usage is TRBJ2-5; D may match TRBD1 or TRBD2 (5 bases each). CDR3 size: 14 residues. V was cut by 5 bases and J by 5 bases, with 15 bases left in between. CDR1 is SGHTA and CDR2 is FQGNSA in the germline V gene. The CDR3 spells CASSQGALAETQYF. CDR3 sequence (DNA): TGTGCCAGCAGCCAGGGAGCATTGGCGGAGACCCAGTACTTC.

V is TRBV29-1 and J is TRBJ1-3; D gene ambiguous. There are 12 residues in the CDR3. Germline lookup yields CDR1 SQVTM and CDR2 ANQGSEA. Deletions cut 0 bases from V and 2 bases from J, with 2 bases between. The CDR3 here is CSVEDPGNTIYF. The CDR3 DNA is TGCAGCGTTGAAGATCCTGGAAACACCATATATTTT.

The genes are TRBV5-8 and TRBJ2-7, with unresolved D. The V and J ends lost 0 bases and 3 bases respectively, with 16 bases between them. In germline, CDR1 is SGHTS, CDR2 YDEGEE. The CDR3 sequence is 16 residues long. CDR3 sequence (DNA): TGTGCCAGCAGCTTGGGGTTCTGGCAGACCAACTACGAGCAGTACTTC. It yields the protein CASSLGFWQTNYEQYF.

The chain combines TRBV29-1 with TRBJ1-2; no clear D gene. The CDR3 runs to 13 residues. Germline loops: CDR1 SQVTM, CDR2 ANQGSEA. Between the trimmed V and J ends, which lost 2 bases and 8 bases, there was a span of 15 bases. The CDR3 region is CSVEISRPGGYTF. As DNA, the CDR3 is TGCAGCGTTGAAATATCCCGGCCAGGCGGCTACACCTTC. The full variable domain, completed using reference TRBV29-1 and TRBJ1-2, is SAVISQKPSRDICQRGTSLTIQCQVDSQVTMMFWYRQQPGQSLTLIATANQGSEATYESGFVIDKFPISRPNLTFSTLTVSNMSPEDSSIYLCSVEISRPGGYTFGSGTRLTVV.

This clone was picked up a small number of times. J is TRBJ2-2 and V is TRBV30; possible D gene TRBD2, 5 bases. Between the trimmed V and J ends, which lost 1 base and 7 bases, there was a span of 10 bases. The CDR3 loop spans 13 amino acids. Germline values: CDR1 GTSNPN, CDR2 SVGIG (reference sequence). CDR3 nucleotides: TGTGCCTGGAGTGGGAGGACTGTCGGGGAGCTGTTTTTT. Protein: CAWSGRTVGELFF.

This chain uses TRBV15 with TRBJ2-5; the D gene is possibly TRBD2 (6 bases). This CDR3 region has 15 residues. CDR1 LNHNV and CDR2 YYDKDF come from the germline V gene (reference sequence). V lost 0 bases, J lost 5 bases, and 13 bases lay in between. CDR3 residues: CATSREPARGETQYF. The CDR3 nucleotides read TGTGCCACCAGCAGAGAGCCCGCCCGGGGGGAGACCCAGTACTTC.

This chain connects TRBV27 to TRBJ1-6; a possible D gene is TRBD1 (6 bases). V was trimmed by 8 bases and J by 3 bases, leaving 14 bases between them. This CDR3 is built from 15 residues. Germline V gene lookup returns CDR1 MNHEY and CDR2 SMNVEV (reference sequence). The CDR3 DNA is TGTGCCAGCCGACAACAGGGTTTCTATAATTCACCCCTCCACTTT. It encodes CASRQQGFYNSPLHF.

CDR3 bases: TGCGCCAGCAGCAGGGACCGGGATCAGCCCCAGCATTTT. It specifies CASSRDRDQPQHF. This chain connects TRBV5-1 to TRBJ1-5, with D possibly TRBD1 on 5 matching bases. The germline V and J ends were trimmed by 4 bases and 5 bases, with 10 bases remaining between them. This CDR3 is 13 amino acids long. Germline V gene sequence: CDR1 SGHRS, CDR2 YFSETQ.

This chain joins TRBV2 and TRBJ2-3, with TRBD2 matching over 13 bases. The CDR3 runs to 14 residues. CDR1 is SNHLY, CDR2 FYNNEI, per germline. After removal of 11 bases from V and 4 bases from J, the junction contained 6 bases not matched to a gene. The CDR3 here is CAATGTSGADTQYF. For the CDR3, the DNA is TGTGCCGCTACCGGGACTAGCGGGGCAGATACGCAGTATTTT.

As for this clone: The germline gene is not matched at one end of the junction; a read error may be the cause. The chain recombines TRBV19 with TRBJ2-2; D is unresolved. Germline CDR1 and CDR2: LNHDA and SQIVND (reference sequence). This CDR3 is 14 amino acids long. In nucleotides, the CDR3 is TGTGCCAGTAGTATGAAACCGAAGACCGGGGAGCTGTTTTTT. Its translation: CASSMKPKTGELFF.

This clone was counted a single time. The DNA for the CDR3 is TGTGCCAGCAGCCGACGAGGGCCCGATATTTCACCCCTCCACTTT. It translates to CASSRRGPDISPLHF. The chain carries TRBV6-6 and TRBJ1-6; D is uncertain. This CDR3 is built from 15 residues. Germline V CDR1 and CDR2: MNHNY, SVGAGI (reference sequence). The ends were cut back, 6 bases at V and 9 bases at J, with 18 bases in the middle.

This clone was recorded a few times. For the CDR3, the DNA is TGTGCCAGCAGCGTAGACCCTGGGTTGCCCAATGAGCAGTTCTTC. Translating it yields CASSVDPGLPNEQFF. This chain connects TRBV9 to TRBJ2-1; the D is unclear. Looked up from germline, CDR1 is SGDLS and CDR2 is YYNGEE. The V end lost 0 bases, the J end lost 6 bases, and 13 bases lay between the germline ends. This CDR3 comprises 15 residues.